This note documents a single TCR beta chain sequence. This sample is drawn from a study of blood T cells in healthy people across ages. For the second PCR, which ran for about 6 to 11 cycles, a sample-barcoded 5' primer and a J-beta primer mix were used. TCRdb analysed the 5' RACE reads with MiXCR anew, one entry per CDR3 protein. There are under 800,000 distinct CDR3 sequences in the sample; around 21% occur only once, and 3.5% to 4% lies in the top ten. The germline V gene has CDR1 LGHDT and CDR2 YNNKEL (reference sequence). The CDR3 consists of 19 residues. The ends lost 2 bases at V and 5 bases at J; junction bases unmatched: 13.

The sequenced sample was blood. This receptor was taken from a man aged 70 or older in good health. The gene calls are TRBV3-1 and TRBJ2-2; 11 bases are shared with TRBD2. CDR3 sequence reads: CASSQTGTSGSYGTGELFF. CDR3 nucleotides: TGTGCCAGCAGCCAAACTGGGACTAGCGGCTCGTATGGGACCGGGGAGCTGTTTTTT. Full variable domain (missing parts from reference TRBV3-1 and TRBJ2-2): DTAVSQTPKYLVTQMGNDKSIKCEQNLGHDTMYWYKQDSKKFLKIMFSYNNKELIINETVPNRFSPKSPDKAHLNLHINSLELGDSAVYFCASSQTGTSGSYGTGELFFGEGSRLTVL.